These 23 T cell receptor beta chains came from one sample sequenced in a study of OX40 agonist ivuxolimab in advanced cancers. Repertoires were generated with immunoSEQ multiplex PCR, while TCRdb's copy carries only in-frame clones and drops some. The sample includes 70,000 or so clones, approximately 80% of them seen just once. The sequenced sample was CD4+ or CD8+ T cells sorted from blood, obtained in a trial of the OX40 agonist ivuxolimab. The receptors were sampled from an adult with an advanced solid tumor such as melanoma, head and neck, liver or kidney cancer.

This chain uses TRBV5-1 with TRBJ2-7; 7 bases line up with TRBD1. Losses at the gene ends were 0 bases for V and 6 bases for J; bases not matched to a gene: 6. Germline V gene sequence: CDR1 SGHRS, CDR2 YFSETQ. This CDR3 region has 14 residues. CDR3 DNA: TGCGCCAGCAGCTTGGAGGGGGCTGTATCCGAGCAGTACTTC. Translation: CASSLEGAVSEQYF.

The chain combines TRBV5-1 with TRBJ2-1; 10 nucleotides agree with TRBD1. CDR1 and CDR2 (germline): SGHRS, YFSETQ. CDR3 length: 14 amino acids. The J segment lost 9 bases and the V segment lost 7 bases, leaving 10 bases of the junction unmatched. The CDR3 loop reads CASGLGQGDSEQFF. The CDR3, as DNA: TGCGCCAGCGGGCTAGGACAGGGGGACAGTGAGCAGTTCTTC. The full variable domain, with the rest looked up from reference TRBV5-1 and TRBJ2-1, is KAGVTQTPRYLIKTRGQQVTLSCSPISGHRSVSWYQQTPGQGLQFLFEYFSETQRNKGNFPGRFSGRQFSNSRSEMNVSTLELGDSALYLCASGLGQGDSEQFFGPGTRLTVL.

J is TRBJ2-7 and V is TRBV2, with 8 bases matching TRBD1. The length of the CDR3 is 14 residues. The germline gives CDR1 SNHLY, CDR2 FYNNEI. The trim removed 3 bases at V and 1 base at J, leaving 2 bases unmatched. The CDR3 reads CASSDWTGSYEQYF. CDR3 bases: TGTGCCAGCAGTGATTGGACAGGGTCCTACGAGCAGTACTTC.

The V gene is TRBV6-4, the J gene TRBJ2-7, with D possibly being TRBD1 (6 bases). V lost 10 bases and J lost 7, with 23 bases in between. The CDR3 is 14 residues long. Germline assignment: CDR1 MRHNA and CDR2 SNTAGT. CDR3 sequence (DNA): TGTGCCAAGAACACAGGGCCCCCCTTTGGGGAGCAGTACTTC. Translated, it gives CAKNTGPPFGEQYF.

The chain employs TRBV11-2 and TRBJ1-2; maybe TRBD1 (5 bases). Trimming cost V 0 bases and J 13 bases, with 12 bases left between them. Germline V gives CDR1 SGHAT, CDR2 FQNNGV. The length of the CDR3 is 12 residues. CDR3 nucleotides: TGTGCCAGCAGCTTAGATCTCAGGGCCGTCACCTTC. This translates into CASSLDLRAVTF.

V and J are TRBV5-1 and TRBJ2-7; 8 nucleotides match TRBD1. The CDR3 is made up of 19 amino acids. Germline V lookup: CDR1 SGHRS, CDR2 YFSETQ. J was trimmed by 2 bases and V by 0 bases; bases with no gene match: 16. CDR3 DNA sequence: TGCGCCAGCAGCTTGGCCCCTCTTGGCCCGGGGACAGGTACCTACGAGCAGTACTTC. Residues: CASSLAPLGPGTGTYEQYF.

The chain is built from TRBV5-1 and TRBJ2-1; D not resolved. The CDR3 contains 16 residues. The germline V gene has CDR1 SGHRS and CDR2 YFSETQ. The germline V and J ends were trimmed by 0 bases and 7 bases, with 17 bases remaining between them. The CDR3 region has the DNA TGCGCCAGCAGCTTGGCCGCCGTTTCGTCCGATAATGAGCAGTTCTTC. Amino acid sequence: CASSLAAVSSDNEQFF. The full variable domain, its missing parts supplied by reference TRBV5-1 and TRBJ2-1, is KAGVTQTPRYLIKTRGQQVTLSCSPISGHRSVSWYQQTPGQGLQFLFEYFSETQRNKGNFPGRFSGRQFSNSRSEMNVSTLELGDSALYLCASSLAAVSSDNEQFFGPGTRLTVL.

This rearrangement joins TRBV2 to TRBJ2-7, with D tentatively TRBD1 or TRBD2 (5 bases each). Trimming left V 8 bases short and J 7 bases short, with 15 bases between. CDR3 size: 12 residues. CDR1 and CDR2 (germline): SNHLY, FYNNEI. CDR3 region: CASPLGRREQYF. The CDR3 DNA reads as TGTGCCAGCCCCTTGGGACGGAGGGAGCAGTACTTC. Based on the CDR3 plus reference TRBV2 and TRBJ2-7, the full variable domain is EPEVTQTPSHQVTQMGQEVILRCVPISNHLYFYWYRQILGQKVEFLVSFYNNEISEKSEIFDDQFSVERPDGSNFTLKIRSTKLEDSAMYFCASPLGRREQYFGPGTRLTVT.

This clone was counted at least ten times. The J gene is TRBJ1-5, the V gene TRBV19; 8 bases fit TRBD1. The V segment lost 4 bases and the J segment 2 bases; nucleotides outside the gene matches: 10. The germline CDR1 and CDR2 sequences are LNHDA and SQIVND (reference sequence). The CDR3 runs to 17 residues. The CDR3 nucleotides are TGTGCCAGTAGTAACCCCCCCGGGACAGGCGGCAATCAGCCCCAGCATTTT. Translated: CASSNPPGTGGNQPQHF.

This chain uses TRBV4-3 with TRBJ2-5, with D tentatively TRBD1 (6 bases). Germline-derived CDR1 and CDR2 are LGHNA and YSLEER. The CDR3 sequence is 16 residues long. The V and J ends lost 1 base and 1 base respectively, with 13 bases between them. CDR3 residues: CASSQVVRGSQETQYF. CDR3 bases: TGCGCCAGCAGCCAAGTCGTCAGGGGAAGCCAAGAGACCCAGTACTTC.

V gene TRBV11-3 combines with J gene TRBJ1-3; a possible D gene is TRBD1 (5 bases). Germline CDR1 reads SGHNT; CDR2 reads YENEEA. CDR3 length: 14 residues. V dropped 2 bases and J dropped 4 bases, with 9 bases sitting between them. CDR3 DNA sequence: TGTGCCAGCAGCTTACATGCAGGGGGAAACACCATATATTTT. It codes for CASSLHAGGNTIYF.

The CDR3 loop is CASSSYGTGSEQYF. For the CDR3, the DNA is TGTGCCAGCAGCTCCTACGGGACAGGGAGCGAGCAGTACTTC. V is TRBV5-4 and J is TRBJ2-7; 9 bases align to TRBD1. The CDR3 has 14 amino acids. The germline gives CDR1 SGHNT, CDR2 YYREEE (reference sequence). After removal of 3 bases from V and 6 bases from J, the junction contained 7 bases not matched to a gene.

This clone was counted between two and nine times. The chain is built from TRBV10-3 and TRBJ1-2; TRBD1 matches 10 bases. Germline assignment: CDR1 ENHRY and CDR2 SYGVKD. V lost 6 bases, J lost 5 bases, and 12 bases stayed unmatched. The CDR3 length is 16 residues. CDR3 DNA: TGTGCCATCAGCGACCCGGGACAGGGGTATGGGTATGGCTACACCTTC. Protein: CAISDPGQGYGYGYTF.

The genes are TRBV6-6 and TRBJ1-6; D is unresolved. Germline CDR1 MNHNY, CDR2 SVGAGI (reference sequence). The CDR3 is 13 amino acids. V was shortened by 1 base and J by 7 bases, with 5 bases between the two germline ends. CDR3 protein: CASSYYENSPLHF. The CDR3 DNA follows: TGTGCCAGCAGTTACTACGAGAATTCACCCCTCCACTTT.

On this clone: Relative to the germline gene, one junction end is altered; a read error may explain this. This chain uses TRBV5-1 with TRBJ1-5, with a possible D match to TRBD1 (5 bases). The CDR3 is 15 residues long. Per germline, CDR1 SGHRS and CDR2 YFSETQ. CDR3 sequence (DNA): TGTGCCAGCAGGAAGGGGTTCGGCAGCAATCAGCCCCAGCATTTT. Translated, it gives CASRKGFGSNQPQHF.

V usage is TRBV27 and J usage is TRBJ2-1; TRBD2 aligns across 7 bases. CDR1 and CDR2 from the germline V gene are MNHEY and SMNVEV (reference sequence). The ends lost 5 bases at V and 9 bases at J; junction bases unmatched: 10. The CDR3 contains 14 residues. The CDR3 loop reads CASSLAPTSIEQFF. Written as DNA, the CDR3 is TGTGCCAGCAGTCTCGCCCCGACTAGCATTGAGCAGTTCTTC.

The chain carries TRBV5-4 and TRBJ1-2; maybe TRBD1 (5 bases). The V and J ends lost 4 bases and 3 bases respectively, with 19 bases between them. The length of the CDR3 is 16 residues. Germline V gives CDR1 SGHNT, CDR2 YYREEE (reference sequence). The CDR3, as DNA: TGTGCCAGCAGCCGACCTTCGGGGACGGCTCACTATGGCTACACCTTC. This codes for CASSRPSGTAHYGYTF.

V usage is TRBV28 and J usage is TRBJ2-1; 11 bases are shared with TRBD1. The length of the CDR3 is 17 residues. Germline lookup yields CDR1 MDHEN and CDR2 SYDVKM. Trimming at V came to 3 bases and at J to 7 bases, leaving 11 bases not matched to a gene. In DNA form, the CDR3 reads TGTGCCAGCAGTTTCACCCTTGGACAGGGGGCCTTGAATGAGCAGTTCTTC. Translating gives CASSFTLGQGALNEQFF.

Concerning this clone: One junction end disagrees with the germline gene, perhaps due to a read error. The chain uses TRBV7-7 and TRBJ1-1; 7 bases map to TRBD1. Germline CDR1 is SSHAT and CDR2 is FNYEAQ (reference sequence). This CDR3 region has 17 residues. The CDR3, as DNA: TGTGCTAGCAGCTTAGCTGGAGAGGGGGCGGGGAACACTGAAGCTTTCTTT. Residues: CASSLAGEGAGNTEAFF.

The rearrangement uses TRBV18 and TRBJ2-2; a possible D gene is TRBD1 (5 bases). CDR1 and CDR2 (germline): KGHSH, LQKENI. The V and J ends lost 3 bases and 2 bases respectively, with 13 bases between them. This CDR3 region has 16 residues. The CDR3: CASSPDSLVNTGELFF. The DNA of the CDR3 is TGTGCCAGCTCACCCGACAGCCTCGTTAACACCGGGGAGCTGTTTTTT.

This clone has only one observation. V is TRBV19 and J is TRBJ2-7, with unresolved D. Germline loops: CDR1 LNHDA, CDR2 SQIVND (reference sequence). Trimming left V 5 bases short and J 0 bases short, with 11 bases between. The CDR3 is made up of 14 amino acids. The CDR3 here is CASSLRLSSYEQYF. CDR3 DNA: TGTGCCAGTAGTCTAAGGCTGAGCTCCTACGAGCAGTACTTC. Full variable domain (remainder filled in from reference TRBV19 and TRBJ2-7): DGGITQSPKYLFRKEGQNVTLSCEQNLNHDAMYWYRQDPGQGLRLIYYSQIVNDFQKGDIAEGYSVSREKKESFPLTVTSAQKNPTAFYLCASSLRLSSYEQYFGPGTRLTVT.

The chain is built from TRBV28 and TRBJ2-5, with TRBD1 matching over 8 bases. Unmatched junction bases numbered 7, after V lost 6 bases and J lost 1 base. The CDR3 covers 15 residues. The germline gives CDR1 MDHEN, CDR2 SYDVKM. CDR3 in DNA: TGTGCCAGCAGCTCCGGACAGGGACCCCAAGAGACCCAGTACTTC. This sequence encodes CASSSGQGPQETQYF.

The chain has TRBV5-1 and TRBJ2-3; possible D gene TRBD1, 5 bases. Trimming cost V 2 bases and J 3 bases, with 13 bases left between them. This CDR3 spans 15 amino acids. Germline V gene sequence: CDR1 SGHRS, CDR2 YFSETQ. The CDR3 DNA follows: TGCGCCAGCAGCTTTAGTGGGGCGCCTACAGATACGCAGTATTTT. Amino acid sequence: CASSFSGAPTDTQYF.